The 32 T cell receptor beta chains below all came from one sample that was sequenced in a study of blood T cells in healthy people across ages. A second PCR of 7 to 11 cycles used a sample-barcoded 5' primer and a J-beta primer mix. A single record per CDR3 protein comes from TCRdb applying MiXCR to the 5' RACE reads. This table has about 680,000 distinct CDR3 sequences, 49% appearing once. The sample comprised blood. These receptors came from a woman aged 55-69 years in good health.

The chain carries TRBV20-1 and TRBJ2-1, with D uncertain. Germline assignment: CDR1 DFQATT and CDR2 SNEGSKA (reference sequence). CDR3 length equals 15 residues. The V gene lost 0 bases and the J gene lost 7 bases, with 16 bases spanning the gap. Written as DNA, the CDR3 is TGCAGTGCTAGAGAAGACCGGGCGCGAATGAATGAGCAGTTCTTC. Protein product: CSAREDRARMNEQFF.

This clonotype was found a few times. V and J are TRBV20-1 and TRBJ2-7, with D unclear. Deletions cut 6 bases from V and 0 bases from J, with 15 bases between. The CDR3 length is 14 residues. Looked up from germline, CDR1 is DFQATT and CDR2 is SNEGSKA (reference sequence). The CDR3 reads CSATSRSSSYEQYF. In DNA, the CDR3 is TGCAGTGCGACCTCCAGGTCGAGCTCCTACGAGCAGTACTTC.

The rearrangement uses TRBV7-9 and TRBJ2-5; possibly TRBD2 for D (5 bases). CDR3 length: 14 amino acids. V was cut by 9 bases and J by 11 bases, with 25 bases left in between. CDR1 and CDR2 from the germline V gene are SEHNR and FQNEAQ (reference sequence). This chain's CDR3 is CASSRSILQWEQYF. The CDR3 DNA sequence: TGTGCCAGTAGCCGATCCATACTTCAATGGGAGCAGTACTTC.

This clonotype turned up a few times. V and J are TRBV5-5 and TRBJ2-5; 8 bases match TRBD1. With the DNA end fitting TRBJ2-7 better, the J assignment may be wrong. Germline V gene lookup returns CDR1 SGHKS and CDR2 YYEKEE (reference sequence). The CDR3 spans 15 residues. In DNA form, the CDR3 reads TGTGCCAGCAGCCTGGTGGGGACAGGACCCTACGAGCAGTACTTC. It codes for CASSLVGTGPYEQYF.

This clonotype appeared a few times. This sequence joins TRBV7-3 and TRBJ2-3, with TRBD2 identical over 10 bases. The ends lost 5 bases at V and 0 bases at J; junction bases unmatched: 11. The CDR3 covers 18 residues. Germline values: CDR1 SGHTA, CDR2 FQGTGA. This CDR3 is CASSLSGTSVTSTDTQYF. Written as DNA, the CDR3 is TGTGCCAGCAGCCTCTCCGGGACTAGCGTAACTAGCACAGATACGCAGTATTTT.

This clonotype was seen once. The gene calls are TRBV7-7 and TRBJ2-1; 7 nucleotides match TRBD1. With the DNA end fitting TRBJ2-7 better, the J assignment may be wrong. Germline V gene lookup returns CDR1 SSHAT and CDR2 FNYEAQ (reference sequence). This CDR3 has 15 residues. This CDR3 is CASSLEGGSYNEQYF. The CDR3 DNA reads as TGTGCCAGCAGCTTGGAAGGGGGCTCCTACAATGAGCAGTACTTC.

This clonotype was picked up a small number of times. The chain recombines TRBV28 with TRBJ1-1; 12 bases agree with TRBD1. With 6 bases clipped from V and 6 bases from J, the junction kept 5 bases outside the gene matches. Germline V lookup: CDR1 MDHEN, CDR2 SYDVKM. The CDR3 runs to 14 residues. CDR3 sequence reads: CASRGGQGASEAFF. CDR3 in DNA: TGTGCCAGCAGGGGGGGACAGGGGGCGTCTGAAGCTTTCTTT.

The chain couples TRBV27 to TRBJ2-6, with D perhaps matching TRBD1 (6 bases). Trimming removed 7 bases from V and 2 bases from J, with 12 bases in between. This CDR3 has 15 residues. Germline V gene lookup returns CDR1 MNHEY and CDR2 SMNVEV (reference sequence). CDR3 nucleotide sequence: TGTGCCAGCACTACAGGGCAACCTGGGGCCAACGTCCTGACTTTC. Encoded protein: CASTTGQPGANVLTF. Full variable domain (rest looked up from reference TRBV27 and TRBJ2-6): EAQVTQNPRYLITVTGKKLTVTCSQNMNHEYMSWYRQDPGLGLRQIYYSMNVEVTDKGDVPEGYKVSRKEKRNFPLILESPSPNQTSLYFCASTTGQPGANVLTFGAGSRLTVL.

The chain has TRBV28 and TRBJ1-1, with unresolved D. V was clipped by 5 bases and J by 3 bases, with 13 bases between them. Per the germline V gene, CDR1 is MDHEN and CDR2 is SYDVKM. The CDR3 totals 14 residues. DNA of the CDR3: TGTGCCAGCAGTACGGGTGGGTTCGACACTGAAGCTTTCTTT. Encoded protein: CASSTGGFDTEAFF.

The V call is TRBV5-6, the J call TRBJ2-3, with D maybe TRBD2 (6 bases). V dropped 1 base and J dropped 6 bases, with 15 bases sitting between them. The germline gives CDR1 SGHDT, CDR2 YYEEEE. This CDR3 has 15 amino acids. This CDR3 is CASSLRTTAGDTQYF. The CDR3 DNA reads as TGTGCCAGCAGCTTGAGGACTACCGCAGGGGATACGCAGTATTTT.

This clonotype occurred a few times. The V call is TRBV24-1, the J call TRBJ1-2, with D unresolved. The CDR3 covers 14 residues. V lost 2 bases and J 7 bases, leaving 13 bases between the germline ends. The germline gives CDR1 KGHDR, CDR2 SFDVKD. The CDR3 loop is CATSDSRGWGGYTF. The CDR3, as DNA: TGTGCCACCAGTGATTCGAGAGGGTGGGGTGGCTACACCTTC.

The chain couples TRBV20-1 to TRBJ2-2; no reliable D call. The CDR3 is 14 residues long. CDR1 and CDR2 (germline): DFQATT, SNEGSKA (reference sequence). V gave up 2 bases and J gave up 0 bases, with 7 bases separating them. The CDR3 is CSARWLSNTGELFF. CDR3 DNA: TGCAGTGCTAGATGGCTGTCGAACACCGGGGAGCTGTTTTTT.

The CDR3 spells CASSSPPGTGDGYTF. In DNA, the CDR3 is TGTGCCAGCAGCTCCCCTCCCGGGACAGGGGATGGCTACACCTTC. The chain has TRBV7-2 and TRBJ1-2; 10 bases are a match to TRBD1. The CDR3 contains 15 residues. J gave up 6 bases and V 4 bases, and 8 bases lay outside the gene matches. Germline V gene data show CDR1 as SGHTA and CDR2 as FQGNSA.

This clonotype was detected ten times or more. This sequence joins TRBV29-1 and TRBJ2-2, with TRBD1 matching over 7 bases. Germline trimming cut 6 bases from V and 5 bases from J; bases unmatched to any gene: 9. The germline gives CDR1 SQVTM, CDR2 ANQGSEA. The CDR3 has 14 amino acids. CDR3 amino acids: CSVDPNRGTGELFF. CDR3 sequence (DNA): TGCAGCGTCGACCCAAACAGGGGAACCGGGGAGCTGTTTTTT.

The chain recombines TRBV7-9 with TRBJ1-2; D is unclear. With 5 bases removed from V and 7 bases from J, the gap between germline ends came to 14 bases. Germline values: CDR1 SEHNR, CDR2 FQNEAQ (reference sequence). The CDR3 is made up of 13 amino acids. CDR3 residues: CASSVGADRGYTF. Written as DNA, the CDR3 is TGTGCCAGCAGCGTAGGCGCAGATCGTGGCTACACCTTC.

J is TRBJ1-1 and V is TRBV6-2 or TRBV6-3; D gene uncertain. The CDR3 has 15 residues. V was trimmed by 2 bases and J by 1 base, leaving 11 bases between them. Per germline, CDR1 MNHEY and CDR2 SVGEGT. CDR3 in amino acids: CASSYQLRENTEAFF. CDR3 nucleotide sequence: TGTGCCAGCAGTTACCAGCTGCGGGAGAACACTGAAGCTTTCTTT.

This clonotype appeared a few times. This chain connects TRBV29-1 to TRBJ1-1; D is perhaps TRBD1 (5 bases). The V gene lost 7 bases and the J gene lost 1 base, with 16 bases spanning the gap. This CDR3 has 14 amino acids. The germline CDR1 and CDR2 sequences are SQVTM and ANQGSEA. CDR3 sequence: CSAFYGGRNTEAFF. The CDR3 nucleotides are TGCAGCGCCTTTTACGGGGGAAGGAACACTGAAGCTTTCTTT.

This clonotype came up a few times. The chain recombines TRBV27 with TRBJ1-4; TRBD1 aligns across 10 bases. Unmatched junction bases numbered 8, after V lost 6 bases and J lost 10 bases. Per the germline V gene, CDR1 is MNHEY and CDR2 is SMNVEV (reference sequence). The CDR3 loop spans 14 amino acids. The CDR3 here is CASRGQGNLGKLFF. The CDR3 DNA follows: TGTGCCAGCAGGGGACAGGGGAATTTGGGAAAACTGTTTTTT.

The V call is TRBV7-8, the J call TRBJ2-5, with 8 nucleotides matching TRBD2. Losses at the gene ends were 2 bases for V and 11 bases for J; bases not matched to a gene: 10. This CDR3 region has 14 residues. Germline CDR1 and CDR2: SGHVS and FQNEAQ. CDR3 coding DNA: TGTGCCAGCAGCTTAAGACTAGCGTCCAATGAGCAGTACTTC. This gives the protein CASSLRLASNEQYF. The full variable domain, in which reference TRBV7-8 and TRBJ2-5 provide the parts outside the CDR3, is GAGVSQSPRYKVAKRGQDVALRCDPISGHVSLFWYQQALGQGPEFLTYFQNEAQLDKSGLPSDRFFAERPEGSVSTLKIQRTQQEDSAVYLCASSLRLASNEQYFGPGTRLLVL.

The V call is TRBV5-1, the J call TRBJ1-2; weak D call: TRBD1 (5 bases). The ends were cut back, 4 bases at V and 4 bases at J, with 14 bases in the middle. CDR3 size: 14 residues. From germline, CDR1 is SGHRS and CDR2 YFSETQ. CDR3: CASSPPQGTYGYTF. The CDR3 coding sequence is TGCGCCAGCAGCCCGCCGCAGGGCACCTATGGCTACACCTTC.

This clonotype showed up many times. A read error is possible here, since a much larger clone lies one base away. The chain combines TRBV20-1 with TRBJ2-1; tentative D call: TRBD2 (7 bases). Near its end, the DNA agrees better with TRBJ2-7, so the J call may be wrong. The germline CDR1 and CDR2 sequences are DFQATT and SNEGSKA (reference sequence). There are 18 residues in the CDR3. CDR3 DNA: TGCAGTGCTAGATTTGGGCTCGAGGGGGGGAGCTCCTACAATGAGCAGTACTTC. Translating it yields CSARFGLEGGSSYNEQYF.

This clonotype has only a few counts. The chain employs TRBV27 and TRBJ1-1; the D is unclear. Per germline, CDR1 MNHEY and CDR2 SMNVEV (reference sequence). CDR3 size: 15 residues. V dropped 5 bases and J dropped 0 bases, with 13 bases sitting between them. CDR3 sequence: CASSLYSTVNTEAFF. CDR3 sequence (DNA): TGTGCCAGCAGTCTATACAGCACCGTGAACACTGAAGCTTTCTTT.

This clonotype showed up many times. This chain uses TRBV24-1 with TRBJ2-7; D may correspond to TRBD1 or TRBD2 (6 bases each). This CDR3 is 17 amino acids long. V was shortened by 5 bases and J by 5 bases, with 24 bases between the two germline ends. Germline loops: CDR1 KGHDR, CDR2 SFDVKD. CDR3 residues: CATSGAPGASVVDEQYF. DNA for the CDR3: TGTGCCACCAGTGGAGCCCCGGGGGCTAGCGTAGTTGACGAGCAGTACTTC.

A word on this clonotype: The junction and the germline gene differ at one end; a read error may be behind it. The chain has TRBV6-2 or TRBV6-3 and TRBJ2-7; possibly TRBD2 for D (5 bases). The CDR3 is 14 residues long. Per germline, CDR1 MNHEY and CDR2 SVGEGT. CDR3 loop: CTSSDDGRGYEQYF. CDR3 DNA sequence: TGTACCAGCAGTGACGATGGAAGAGGGTACGAGCAGTACTTC.

There are a few counts of this clonotype. J is TRBJ1-2 and V is TRBV29-1; D is uncertain. CDR3 size: 13 residues. CDR1 is SQVTM, CDR2 ANQGSEA, per germline. V lost 4 bases to trimming and J lost 3 bases, with 12 bases between them. In nucleotides, the CDR3 is TGCAGCGTTGCCGGTGGCGGACACTATGGCTACACCTTC. As protein: CSVAGGGHYGYTF.

This chain connects TRBV29-1 to TRBJ1-5; 8 bases are a match to TRBD1. With 2 bases clipped from V and 2 bases from J, the junction kept 5 bases outside the gene matches. CDR1 is SQVTM and CDR2 is ANQGSEA in the germline V gene. This CDR3 is 15 amino acids long. The CDR3 DNA is TGCAGCGTTGAATTTCCGGGACAGGGCAATCAGCCCCAGCATTTT. This codes for CSVEFPGQGNQPQHF.

The chain employs TRBV20-1 and TRBJ1-2; D remains unclear. CDR1 and CDR2 from the germline V gene are DFQATT and SNEGSKA (reference sequence). V lost 3 bases and J 4 bases, leaving 15 bases between the germline ends. This CDR3 contains 14 residues. The CDR3 is CSASIPGLAYGYTF. CDR3 coding DNA: TGCAGTGCTAGTATTCCAGGTTTGGCCTATGGCTACACCTTC.

The chain joins TRBV6-5 to TRBJ1-2, with 7 bases lining up with TRBD1. The CDR3 length is 14 residues. V trimming: 2 bases; J trimming: 5 bases; junction bases outside the gene matches: 5. CDR1 MNHEY and CDR2 SVGAGI come from the germline V gene. The CDR3 spells CASSYVGTVYGYTF. In DNA, the CDR3 is TGTGCCAGCAGTTACGTCGGGACAGTATATGGCTACACCTTC.

The rearrangement links TRBV2 to TRBJ1-4, with D perhaps matching TRBD1 (5 bases). V was cut by 7 bases and J by 5 bases, with 14 bases left in between. This CDR3 is 14 amino acids long. CDR1 SNHLY and CDR2 FYNNEI come from the germline V gene. CDR3 in amino acids: CASNSGERNEKLFF. Here the CDR3 DNA reads TGTGCCAGCAATTCGGGGGAGAGGAATGAAAAACTGTTTTTT.

The V call is TRBV28, the J call TRBJ2-4, with TRBD1 identical over 7 bases. Unmatched junction bases numbered 3, after V lost 4 bases and J lost 0 bases. This CDR3 is 15 amino acids long. The germline V gene encodes CDR1 MDHEN and CDR2 SYDVKM. CDR3 coding DNA: TGTGCCAGCAGTTCGACAGGGTCAGCCAAAAACATTCAGTACTTC. Protein: CASSSTGSAKNIQYF.

This clonotype was found a few times. This chain joins TRBV27 and TRBJ1-2, with unresolved D. The germline gives CDR1 MNHEY, CDR2 SMNVEV (reference sequence). The CDR3 extends over 12 amino acids. With 4 bases removed from V and 4 bases from J, the gap between germline ends came to 7 bases. The CDR3 sequence: CASSSDGYGYTF. CDR3 bases: TGTGCCAGCAGTTCTGACGGCTATGGCTACACCTTC.

V is TRBV4-2 and J is TRBJ2-5; TRBD2 aligns across 8 bases. V was pared by 1 base and J by 2 bases, with 12 bases of the junction left unmatched. Germline CDR1 reads LGHNA; CDR2 reads YNFKEQ. This CDR3 contains 18 residues. In DNA, the CDR3 is TGTGCCAGCAGCCAAGCAGTAGCGGGAAGGGGAATACAAGAGACCCAGTACTTC. It encodes CASSQAVAGRGIQETQYF.